This T cell receptor beta chain derives from a study of CD8 T cell repertoires and HIV-1 epitope variants. On this clone: The antigen is unknown.

Study outcomes and limitations: Eight or nine antigen-specific TCR beta clonotypes were found; five or six seemed cross-reactive to variants.

The V and J ends lost 6 bases and 2 bases, in that order; junction bases with no gene match: 4. The germline V gene has CDR1 LGHNA and CDR2 YNFKEQ. The CDR3 has 15 residues. Sequencing used immunoSEQ multiplex PCR; TCRdb keeps in-frame clones, though not all of them. The sample consists of roughly 1,200 clones, over 60% of them appearing once. The clonotype originates from a male donor with HIV. The chain joins TRBV4-2 to TRBJ2-1; 10 bases are a match to TRBD2. Sequencing was carried out using cultured CD8+ T cells derived from PBMCs. The CDR3 here is CASSPGLATYNEQFF. The CDR3 nucleotides are TGTGCCAGCAGTCCGGGACTAGCGACCTACAATGAGCAGTTCTTC.